This TCR beta chain was sequenced in a study of cytomegalovirus exposure and HLA in healthy donors. At sampling all donors were nominally healthy, likely with unrecorded immune exposures. The CDR3 loop spans 15 amino acids. Germline V CDR1 and CDR2: MGHDK, SYGVNS. The V and J ends lost 3 bases and 7 bases respectively, with 16 bases between them. Study results and limitations: Other equally common chains were less clonally expanded than HLA-associated TCR beta chains, a later analysis showed. According to an earlier analysis, most TCR beta V segments yielded productive rearrangements about 90% or about 30% of the time. Fewer N-insertions than the roughly 650-donor mean were reportedly shown by an Asian-associated ancestry cluster in a later analysis.

Primers for the PCR totalled 60 Vbeta and 13 Jbeta. Libraries were prepared by immunoSEQ multiplex PCR; TCRdb keeps only in-frame clonotypes and omits some of them. The repertoire consists of about 98,000 clones, with around 86% occurring once and the leading ten covering roughly 3.8%. Remarks on this clone: Its antigen is undetermined.

This chain joins TRBV25-1 and TRBJ2-1, with D unclear. The sample taken for sequencing was PBMCs. This sequence was found in a female donor in good health and CMV-seropositive. The CDR3 DNA sequence: TGTGCCAGCAGTGACCGTCCCCTTGGCCAAAATGAGCAGTTCTTC. It is translated as CASSDRPLGQNEQFF.